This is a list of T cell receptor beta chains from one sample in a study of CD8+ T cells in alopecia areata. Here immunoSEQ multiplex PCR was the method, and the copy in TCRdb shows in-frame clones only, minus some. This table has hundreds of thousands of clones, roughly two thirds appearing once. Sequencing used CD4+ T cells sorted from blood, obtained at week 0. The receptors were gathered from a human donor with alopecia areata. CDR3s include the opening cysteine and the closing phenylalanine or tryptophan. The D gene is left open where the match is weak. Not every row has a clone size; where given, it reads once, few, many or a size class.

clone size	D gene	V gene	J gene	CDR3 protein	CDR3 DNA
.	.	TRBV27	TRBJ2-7	CASSLASRSEQYF	TGTGCCAGCAGTTTAGCCAGTAGGTCCGAGCAGTACTTC
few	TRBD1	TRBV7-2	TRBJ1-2	CASSATQGANYGYTF	TGTGCCAGCAGCGCGACTCAGGGGGCTAACTATGGCTACACCTTC
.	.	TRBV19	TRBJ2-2	CASSIPTNTGELFF	TGTGCCAGTAGTATTCCGACGAACACCGGGGAGCTGTTTTTT
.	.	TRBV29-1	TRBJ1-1	CSVSDRRNTEAFF	TGCAGCGTTTCAGACAGGAGGAACACTGAAGCTTTCTTT
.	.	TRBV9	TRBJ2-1	CASSVMGADNEQFF	TGTGCCAGCAGCGTAATGGGGGCGGACAATGAGCAGTTCTTC
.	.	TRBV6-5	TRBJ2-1	CASSSTYNEQFF	TGTGCCAGCAGTTCTACTTACAATGAGCAGTTCTTC
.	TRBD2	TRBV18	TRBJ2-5	CASSSGLAETQYF	TGTGCCAGCTCATCGGGACTAGCAGAGACCCAGTACTTC
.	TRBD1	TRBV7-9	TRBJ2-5	CASSPRTGWGETQYF	TGTGCCAGCAGTCCACGGACAGGGTGGGGAGAGACCCAGTACTTC
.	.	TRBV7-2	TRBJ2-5	CASQPGSGVTQYF	TGTGCCAGCCAACCTGGATCTGGGGTGACCCAGTACTTC
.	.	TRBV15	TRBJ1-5	CATSMGISNQPQHF	TGTGCCACCAGCATGGGGATAAGCAATCAGCCCCAGCATTTT
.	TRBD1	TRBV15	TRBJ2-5	CATSRSRGLETQYF	TGTGCCACCAGCAGATCCAGGGGGCTGGAGACCCAGTACTTC
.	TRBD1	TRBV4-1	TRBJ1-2	CASSQDGQARVYGYTF	TGCGCCAGCAGCCAAGATGGACAGGCAAGGGTCTATGGCTACACCTTC
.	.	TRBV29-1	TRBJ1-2	CSGGQGTDYGYTF	TGCAGCGGGGGGCAAGGGACGGACTATGGCTACACCTTC
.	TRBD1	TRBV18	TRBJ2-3	CASSSDRVGTDTQYF	TGTGCCAGCTCATCTGACAGGGTCGGCACAGATACGCAGTATTTT
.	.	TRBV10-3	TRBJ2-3	CAISDRADTQYF	TGTGCCATCAGTGACAGGGCAGATACGCAGTATTTT
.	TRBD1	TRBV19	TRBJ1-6	CASSIGTAYNSPLHF	TGTGCCAGTAGTATTGGGACAGCCTATAATTCACCCCTCCACTTT
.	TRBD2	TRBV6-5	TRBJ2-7	CASSASGASYEQYF	TGTGCCAGCAGCGCTAGCGGGGCCTCCTACGAGCAGTACTTC
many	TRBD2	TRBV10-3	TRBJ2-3	CAIRGTSGPSTDTQYF	TGTGCCATCAGGGGGACTAGCGGCCCCAGCACAGATACGCAGTATTTT
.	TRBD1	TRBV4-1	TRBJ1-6	CASSQFVRDRGWYNSPLHF	TGCGCCAGCAGCCAATTCGTTAGGGACAGGGGGTGGTATAATTCACCCCTCCACTTT
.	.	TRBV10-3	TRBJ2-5	CAISESSYQETQYF	TGTGCCATCAGTGAGTCAAGTTACCAAGAGACCCAGTACTTC
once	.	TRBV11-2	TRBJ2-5	CASSPLWGRETQYF	TGTGCCAGCAGCCCACTGTGGGGAAGGGAGACCCAGTACTTC
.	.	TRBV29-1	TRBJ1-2	CSVEEGMAVGYTF	TGCAGCGTTGAAGAAGGAATGGCAGTAGGCTACACCTTC
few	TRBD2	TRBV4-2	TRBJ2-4	CASSWDSGGANYF	TGTGCCAGCAGCTGGGATAGCGGGGGGGCGAACTACTTC
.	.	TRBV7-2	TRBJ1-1	CASSPTSTEAFF	TGTGCCAGCAGCCCCACCAGCACTGAAGCTTTCTTT
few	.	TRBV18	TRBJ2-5	CASSPREEETQYF	TGTGCCAGCTCACCACGGGAGGAGGAGACCCAGTACTTC
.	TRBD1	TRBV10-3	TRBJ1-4	CATKQGLGEKLFF	TGTGCCACCAAACAGGGGCTGGGAGAAAAACTGTTTTTT
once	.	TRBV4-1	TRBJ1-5	CASRPAGVPGNQPQHF	TGCGCCAGCAGACCAGCAGGGGTCCCGGGCAATCAGCCCCAGCATTTT
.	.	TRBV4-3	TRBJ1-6	CASSQEGSSPLHF	TGCGCCAGCAGCCAAGAGGGCAGTTCACCCCTCCACTTT
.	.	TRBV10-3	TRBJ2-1	CAISDPPGDNEQFF	TGTGCCATCAGTGACCCCCCGGGGGACAATGAGCAGTTCTTC
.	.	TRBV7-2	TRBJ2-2	CASSLAGGNTGELFF	TGTGCCAGCAGCTTAGCCGGCGGGAACACCGGGGAGCTGTTTTTT
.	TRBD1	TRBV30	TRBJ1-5	CAWSPNPNRQGYNQPQHF	TGTGCCTGGAGTCCCAACCCAAATCGACAGGGGTACAATCAGCCCCAGCATTTT
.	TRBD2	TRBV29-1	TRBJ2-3	CSVERRGGLDTQYF	TGCAGCGTTGAAAGGCGCGGGGGGTTAGATACGCAGTATTTT
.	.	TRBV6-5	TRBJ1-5	CASSYSRNQPQHF	TGTGCCAGCAGTTACTCCCGGAATCAGCCCCAGCATTTT
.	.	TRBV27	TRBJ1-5	CASGAQGVRNQPQHF	TGTGCCAGCGGAGCACAGGGAGTGCGCAATCAGCCCCAGCATTTT
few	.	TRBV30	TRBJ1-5	CAWSRVSQPQHF	TGTGCCTGGAGCAGGGTATCTCAGCCCCAGCATTTT
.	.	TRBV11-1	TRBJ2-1	CASSLSVVQDEFF	TGTGCCAGCAGCTTATCGGTGGTTCAGGATGAGTTCTTC
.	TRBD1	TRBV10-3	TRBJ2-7	CAISPWTGQSSYEQYF	TGTGCCATCAGTCCTTGGACAGGTCAGAGTTCCTACGAGCAGTACTTC
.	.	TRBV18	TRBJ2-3	CASSEKGSTDTQYF	TGTGCCAGCTCCGAGAAAGGGTCAACAGATACGCAGTATTTT
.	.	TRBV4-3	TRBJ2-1	CASSHRGGGYNEQFF	TGCGCCAGCAGCCATCGAGGGGGGGGTTACAATGAGCAGTTCTTC
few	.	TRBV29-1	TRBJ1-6	CSVFFLTGWSPLHF	TGCAGCGTTTTCTTTCTCACAGGGTGGTCACCCCTCCACTTT
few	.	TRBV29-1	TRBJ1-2	CSVVAGPNYGYTF	TGCAGCGTTGTGGCAGGACCTAACTATGGCTACACCTTC
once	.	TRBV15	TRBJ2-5	CATSRSPPGLSQETQYF	TGTGCCACCAGCAGATCCCCACCGGGCCTGTCCCAAGAGACCCAGTACTTC
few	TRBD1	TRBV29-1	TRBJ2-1	CSANRGGNEQFF	TGCAGCGCCAACAGGGGCGGGAATGAGCAGTTCTTC
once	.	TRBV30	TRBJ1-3	CAWRNSGNTIYF	TGTGCCTGGAGAAACTCTGGAAACACCATATATTTT
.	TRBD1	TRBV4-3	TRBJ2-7	CASSHGGTGGYEQYF	TGCGCCAGCAGCCACGGTGGGACAGGGGGCTACGAGCAGTACTTC
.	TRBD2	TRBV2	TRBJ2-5	CASSPLAAGETQYF	TGTGCCAGCAGCCCACTAGCGGCGGGGGAGACCCAGTACTTC
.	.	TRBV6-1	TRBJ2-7	CASNRAATYEQYF	TGTGCCAGCAACAGGGCAGCTACCTACGAGCAGTACTTC
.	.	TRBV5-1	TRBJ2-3	CASSLEDTQYF	TGCGCCAGCAGCTTGGAAGATACGCAGTATTTT
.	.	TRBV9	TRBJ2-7	CASSVGPGTEVYEQYF	TGTGCCAGCAGCGTAGGGCCCGGGACGGAAGTCTACGAGCAGTACTTC
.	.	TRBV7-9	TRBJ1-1	CASSLRGGTNTEAFF	TGTGCCAGCAGCTTGAGGGGGGGTACGAACACTGAAGCTTTCTTT
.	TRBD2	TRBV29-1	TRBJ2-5	CSVEGSSGGETQYF	TGCAGCGTTGAAGGGTCTAGCGGGGGCGAGACCCAGTACTTC
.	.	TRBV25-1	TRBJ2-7	CASSYGYRAHEQYF	TGTGCCAGCTCCTACGGTTACAGGGCGCACGAGCAGTACTTC
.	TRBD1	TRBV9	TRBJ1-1	CASSVADRGLGAFF	TGTGCCAGCAGCGTAGCGGACAGGGGGCTGGGAGCTTTCTTT
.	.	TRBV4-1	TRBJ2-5	CASSQVAETQYF	TGCGCCAGCAGCCAAGTGGCGGAGACCCAGTACTTC
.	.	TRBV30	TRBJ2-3	CAWSVRKTVTDTQYF	TGTGCCTGGAGTGTACGGAAGACAGTAACAGATACGCAGTATTTT
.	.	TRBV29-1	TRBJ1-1	CSVEGINTEAFF	TGCAGCGTTGAAGGCATCAACACTGAAGCTTTCTTT
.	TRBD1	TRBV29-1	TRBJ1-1	CSAPQGGWSTEAFF	TGCAGCGCCCCTCAGGGGGGCTGGAGCACTGAAGCTTTCTTT
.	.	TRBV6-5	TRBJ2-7	CASSYSGQGNSYEQYF	TGTGCCAGCAGTTACTCTGGGCAGGGGAACTCCTACGAGCAGTACTTC
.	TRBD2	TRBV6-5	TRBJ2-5	CASSYGTSGTQETQYF	TGTGCCAGCAGTTACGGGACTAGCGGGACCCAAGAGACCCAGTACTTC
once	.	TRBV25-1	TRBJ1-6	CASSLVLPTGGSPLHF	TGTGCCAGCAGCTTGGTCCTTCCGACGGGGGGTTCACCCCTCCACTTT